This T cell receptor (delta chain) is drawn from a study of γδ T cells in repeated Plasmodium falciparum infection. At the level of the study: Age- and gender-matched Australian children served as comparison for malaria-exposed Malian children. Four controlled malaria infections with P. falciparum NF54 spanned roughly 97 weeks. Malian samples came from no-transmission periods or across acute febrile malaria episodes.

This clone has a handful of counts. The protein in TCRdb stems from a much larger clone and differs at residue 14 from this DNA's translation, likely a read error; here the protein is translated from the DNA. TCRdb redid clone calling on the multiplex PCR reads using CATT. The sample lists approximately 60,000 delta-chain clones; around 1.5% were seen once. The receptor comes from a pool of human donors (malaria-infected and uninfected, not separated). The sample comprised gamma-delta T cells from blood.

The CDR3 loop is CALGELPTRVYTDELIF. CDR3 coding DNA: TGTGCTCTTGGGGAACTTCCTACCCGGGTGTACACCGATGAACTCATCTTT. The chain has TRDV1 and TRDJ1, with D maybe TRDD2 (6 bases). TCRdb does not report a J gene; here it was assigned by matching the DNA to germline references. The CDR3 is 17 residues long. The V gene's germline CDR1 is TSWWSYY and CDR2 QGS.